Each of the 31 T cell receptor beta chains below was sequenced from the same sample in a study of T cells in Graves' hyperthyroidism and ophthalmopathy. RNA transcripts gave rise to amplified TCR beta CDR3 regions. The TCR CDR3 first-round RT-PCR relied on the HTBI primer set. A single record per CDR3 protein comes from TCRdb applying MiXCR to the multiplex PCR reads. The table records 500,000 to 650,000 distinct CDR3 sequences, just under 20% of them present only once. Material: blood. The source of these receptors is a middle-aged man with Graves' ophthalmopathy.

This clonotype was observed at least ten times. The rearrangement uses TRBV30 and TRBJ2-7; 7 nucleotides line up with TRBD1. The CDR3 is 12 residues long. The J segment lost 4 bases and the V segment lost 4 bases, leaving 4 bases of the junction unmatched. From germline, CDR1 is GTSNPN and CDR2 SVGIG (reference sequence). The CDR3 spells CAWTKDRYEQYF. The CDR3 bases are TGTGCCTGGACAAAGGACAGGTACGAGCAGTACTTC.

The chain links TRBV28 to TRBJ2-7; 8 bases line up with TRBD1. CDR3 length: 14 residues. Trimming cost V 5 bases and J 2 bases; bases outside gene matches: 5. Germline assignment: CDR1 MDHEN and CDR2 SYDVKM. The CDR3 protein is CASSLDRETYEQYF. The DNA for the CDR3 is TGTGCCAGCAGTCTGGACAGGGAAACCTACGAGCAGTACTTC. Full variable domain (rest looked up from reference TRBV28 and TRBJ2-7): DVKVTQSSRYLVKRTGEKVFLECVQDMDHENMFWYRQDPGLGLRLIYFSYDVKMKEKGDIPEGYSVSREKKERFSLILESASTNQTSMYLCASSLDRETYEQYFGPGTRLTVT.

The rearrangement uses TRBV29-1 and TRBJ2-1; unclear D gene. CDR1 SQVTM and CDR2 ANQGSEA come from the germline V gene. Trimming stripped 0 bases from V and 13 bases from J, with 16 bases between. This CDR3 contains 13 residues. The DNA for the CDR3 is TGCAGCGTTGAAGATCTGGTTCTGGAAGTTCAGTTCTTC. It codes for CSVEDLVLEVQFF.

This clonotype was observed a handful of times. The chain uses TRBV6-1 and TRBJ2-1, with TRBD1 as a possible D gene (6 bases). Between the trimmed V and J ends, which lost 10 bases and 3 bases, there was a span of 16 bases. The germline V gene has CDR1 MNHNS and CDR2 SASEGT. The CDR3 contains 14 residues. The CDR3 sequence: CAIRSLDSYNEQFF. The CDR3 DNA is TGTGCCATTCGTTCCCTGGACAGCTACAATGAGCAGTTCTTC.

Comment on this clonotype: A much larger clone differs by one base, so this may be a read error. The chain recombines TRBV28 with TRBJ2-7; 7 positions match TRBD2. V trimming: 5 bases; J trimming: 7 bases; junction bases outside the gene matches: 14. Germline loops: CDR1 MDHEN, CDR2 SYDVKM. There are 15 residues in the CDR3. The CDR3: CASSPLREGRDEQYF. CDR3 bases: TGTGCCAGCAGTCCTTTGAGGGAGGGGCGAGATGAGCAGTACTTC.

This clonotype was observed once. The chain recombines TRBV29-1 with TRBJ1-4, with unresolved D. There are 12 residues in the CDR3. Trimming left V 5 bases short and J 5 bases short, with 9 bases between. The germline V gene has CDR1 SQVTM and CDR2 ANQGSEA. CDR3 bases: TGCAGCGTTCCAGGTTGGAATGAAAAACTGTTTTTT. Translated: CSVPGWNEKLFF.

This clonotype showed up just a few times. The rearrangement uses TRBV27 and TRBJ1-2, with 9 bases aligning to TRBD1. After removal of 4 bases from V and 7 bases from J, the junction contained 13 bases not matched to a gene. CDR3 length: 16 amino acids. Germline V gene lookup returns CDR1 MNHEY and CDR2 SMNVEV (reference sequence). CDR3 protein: CASSSTQPDRGFGYTF. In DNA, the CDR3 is TGTGCCAGCAGTTCAACTCAGCCCGACAGGGGGTTTGGCTACACCTTC.

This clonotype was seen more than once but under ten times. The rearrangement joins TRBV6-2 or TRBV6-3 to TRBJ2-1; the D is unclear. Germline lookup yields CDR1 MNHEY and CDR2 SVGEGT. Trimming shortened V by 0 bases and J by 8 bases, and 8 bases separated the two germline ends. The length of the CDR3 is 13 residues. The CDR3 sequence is CASSYSGIYEQFF. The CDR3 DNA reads TGTGCCAGCAGTTACTCGGGTATTTATGAGCAGTTCTTC.

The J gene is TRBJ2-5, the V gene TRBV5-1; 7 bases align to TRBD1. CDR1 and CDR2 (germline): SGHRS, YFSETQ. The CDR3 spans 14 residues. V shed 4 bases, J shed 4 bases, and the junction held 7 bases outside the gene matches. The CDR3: CASSRDRDRETQYF. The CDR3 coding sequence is TGCGCCAGCAGCCGCGACAGGGACCGAGAGACCCAGTACTTC.

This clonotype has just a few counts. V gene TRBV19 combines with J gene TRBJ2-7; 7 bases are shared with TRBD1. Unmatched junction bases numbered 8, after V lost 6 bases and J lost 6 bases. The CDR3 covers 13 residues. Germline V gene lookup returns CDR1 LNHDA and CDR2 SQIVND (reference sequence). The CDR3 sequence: CASRLSRGSEQYF. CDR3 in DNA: TGTGCCAGTAGGCTCTCCAGGGGGAGCGAGCAGTACTTC.

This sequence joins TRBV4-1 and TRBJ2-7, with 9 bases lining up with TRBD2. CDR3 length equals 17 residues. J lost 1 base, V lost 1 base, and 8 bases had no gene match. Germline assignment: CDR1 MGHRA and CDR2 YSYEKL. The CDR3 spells CASSQAAGAGGSYEQYF. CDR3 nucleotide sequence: TGCGCCAGCAGCCAAGCGGCCGGAGCGGGGGGATCCTACGAGCAGTACTTC.

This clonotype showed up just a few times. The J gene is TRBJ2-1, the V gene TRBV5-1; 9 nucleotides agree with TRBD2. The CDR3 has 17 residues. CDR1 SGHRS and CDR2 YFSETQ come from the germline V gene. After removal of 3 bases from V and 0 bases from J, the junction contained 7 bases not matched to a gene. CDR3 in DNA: TGCGCCAGCAGCTCCTCGACTAGCGGCTACTCCTACAATGAGCAGTTCTTC. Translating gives CASSSSTSGYSYNEQFF.

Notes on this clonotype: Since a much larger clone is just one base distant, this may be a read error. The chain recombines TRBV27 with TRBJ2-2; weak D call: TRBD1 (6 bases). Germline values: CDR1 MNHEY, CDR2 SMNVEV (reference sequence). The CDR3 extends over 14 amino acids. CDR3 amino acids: CAGSLGGPTGELFF. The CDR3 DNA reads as TGTGCCGGCAGTTTAGGGGGACCCACCGGGGAGCTGTTTTTT.

The CDR3 DNA is TGTGCCAGTAGCACAGGTGGGAGGCCCCTCCGGTCACCCCTCCACTTT. The encoded protein is CASSTGGRPLRSPLHF. This chain joins TRBV19 and TRBJ1-6, with D perhaps TRBD1 (5 bases). V lost 6 bases and J 10 bases, leaving 22 bases between the germline ends. CDR3 length: 16 amino acids. CDR1 LNHDA and CDR2 SQIVND come from the germline V gene (reference sequence). Supplemented by reference TRBV19 and TRBJ1-6, the full variable domain reads DGGITQSPKYLFRKEGQNVTLSCEQNLNHDAMYWYRQDPGQGLRLIYYSQIVNDFQKGDIAEGYSVSREKKESFPLTVTSAQKNPTAFYLCASSTGGRPLRSPLHFGNGTRLTVT.

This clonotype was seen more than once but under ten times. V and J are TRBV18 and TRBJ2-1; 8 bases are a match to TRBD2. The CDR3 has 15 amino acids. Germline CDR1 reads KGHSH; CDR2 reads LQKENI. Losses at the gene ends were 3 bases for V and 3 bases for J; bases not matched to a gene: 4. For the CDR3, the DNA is TGTGCCAGCTCACCCGGGGGGGCCTTCTACAATGAGCAGTTCTTC. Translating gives CASSPGGAFYNEQFF.

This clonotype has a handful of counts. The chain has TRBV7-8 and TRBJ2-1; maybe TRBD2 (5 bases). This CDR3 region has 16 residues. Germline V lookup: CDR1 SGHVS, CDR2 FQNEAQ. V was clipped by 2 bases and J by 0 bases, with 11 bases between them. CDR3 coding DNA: TGTGCCAGCAGCTTATCGGGGAAGAGCTCCTACAATGAGCAGTTCTTC. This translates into CASSLSGKSSYNEQFF.

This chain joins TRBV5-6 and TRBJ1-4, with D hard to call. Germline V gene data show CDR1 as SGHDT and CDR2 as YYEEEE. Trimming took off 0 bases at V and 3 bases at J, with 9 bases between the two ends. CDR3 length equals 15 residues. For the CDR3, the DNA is TGTGCCAGCAGCTTGGACGGGAGGGCTAATGAAAAACTGTTTTTT. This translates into CASSLDGRANEKLFF.

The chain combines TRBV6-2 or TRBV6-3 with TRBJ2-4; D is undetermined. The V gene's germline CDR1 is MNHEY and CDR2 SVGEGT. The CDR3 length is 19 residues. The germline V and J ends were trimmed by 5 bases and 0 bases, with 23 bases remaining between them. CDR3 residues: CASSNPVVGSQAAKNIQYF. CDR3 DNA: TGTGCCAGCAGTAACCCCGTGGTGGGTAGCCAAGCAGCCAAAAACATTCAGTACTTC.

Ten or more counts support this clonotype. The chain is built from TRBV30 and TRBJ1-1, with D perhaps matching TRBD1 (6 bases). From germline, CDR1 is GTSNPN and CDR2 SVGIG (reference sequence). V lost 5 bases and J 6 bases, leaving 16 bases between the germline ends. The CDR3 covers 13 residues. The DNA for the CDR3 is TGTGCCTGGGTTGAGGGGGTAACTTCTGAAGCTTTCTTT. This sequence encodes CAWVEGVTSEAFF.

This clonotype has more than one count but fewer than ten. CDR3 sequence reads: CASSVGFGGNEKLFF. CDR3 DNA: TGTGCCAGCAGCGTAGGGTTCGGGGGTAATGAAAAACTGTTTTTT. The chain employs TRBV9 and TRBJ1-4; TRBD1 is a possible D gene (5 bases). The CDR3 totals 15 residues. Germline V gene sequence: CDR1 SGDLS, CDR2 YYNGEE. Trimming removed 0 bases from V and 4 bases from J, with 10 bases in between.

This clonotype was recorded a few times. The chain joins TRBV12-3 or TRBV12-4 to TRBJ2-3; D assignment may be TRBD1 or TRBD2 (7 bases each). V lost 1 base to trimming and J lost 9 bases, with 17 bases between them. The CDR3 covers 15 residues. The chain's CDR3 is CASSLVIRGRGTQYF. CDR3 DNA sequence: TGTGCCAGCAGTTTAGTTATAAGGGGGCGGGGGACGCAGTATTTT.

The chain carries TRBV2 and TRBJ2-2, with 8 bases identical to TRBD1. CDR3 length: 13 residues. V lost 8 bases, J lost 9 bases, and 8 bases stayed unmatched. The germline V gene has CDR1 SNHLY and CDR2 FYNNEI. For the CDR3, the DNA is TGTGCCAGCTCCAGGGGGCCGGGAAGGGAGCTGTTTTTT. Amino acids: CASSRGPGRELFF. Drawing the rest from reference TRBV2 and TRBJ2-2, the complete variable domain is EPEVTQTPSHQVTQMGQEVILRCVPISNHLYFYWYRQILGQKVEFLVSFYNNEISEKSEIFDDQFSVERPDGSNFTLKIRSTKLEDSAMYFCASSRGPGRELFFGEGSRLTVL.

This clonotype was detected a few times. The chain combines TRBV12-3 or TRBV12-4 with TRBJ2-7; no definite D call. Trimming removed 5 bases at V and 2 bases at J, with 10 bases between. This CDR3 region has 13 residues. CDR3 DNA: TGTGCCAGCAGTCGCTCCGGCCCCTACGAGCAGTACTTC. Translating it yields CASSRSGPYEQYF.

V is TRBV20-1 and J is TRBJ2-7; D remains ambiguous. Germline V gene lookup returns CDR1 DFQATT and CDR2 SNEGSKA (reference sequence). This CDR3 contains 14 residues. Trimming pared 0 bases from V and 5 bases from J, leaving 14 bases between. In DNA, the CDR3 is TGCAGTGCTAGAGATCGGATGATTGTAGACGAGCAGTACTTC. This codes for CSARDRMIVDEQYF.

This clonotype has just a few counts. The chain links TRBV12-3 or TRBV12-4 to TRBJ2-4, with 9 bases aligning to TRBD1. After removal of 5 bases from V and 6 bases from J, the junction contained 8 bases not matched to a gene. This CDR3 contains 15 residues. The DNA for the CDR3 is TGTGCCAGCAGTAGACTACAGGGGGCATTAAACATTCAGTACTTC. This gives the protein CASSRLQGALNIQYF.

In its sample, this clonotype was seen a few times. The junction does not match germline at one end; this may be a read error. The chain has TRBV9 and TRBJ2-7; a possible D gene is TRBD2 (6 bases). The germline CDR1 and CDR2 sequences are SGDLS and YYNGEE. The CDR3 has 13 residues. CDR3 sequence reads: CASSVGGSYEQYF. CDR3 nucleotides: TGCGCCAGCAGCGTGGGGGGCTCCTACGAGCAGTACTTC.

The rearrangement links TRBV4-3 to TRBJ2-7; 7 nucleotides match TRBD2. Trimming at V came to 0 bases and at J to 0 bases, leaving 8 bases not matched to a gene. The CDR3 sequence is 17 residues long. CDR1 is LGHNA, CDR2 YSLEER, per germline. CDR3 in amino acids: CASSQDTTSFYSYEQYF. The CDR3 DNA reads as TGCGCCAGCAGCCAAGATACGACTAGCTTTTACTCCTACGAGCAGTACTTC.

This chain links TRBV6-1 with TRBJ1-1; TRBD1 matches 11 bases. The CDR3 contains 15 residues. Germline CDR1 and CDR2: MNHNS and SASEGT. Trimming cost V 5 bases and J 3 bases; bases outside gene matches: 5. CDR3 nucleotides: TGTGCCAGCAGTAGAGGGACAGGGGGTTACACTGAAGCTTTCTTT. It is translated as CASSRGTGGYTEAFF.

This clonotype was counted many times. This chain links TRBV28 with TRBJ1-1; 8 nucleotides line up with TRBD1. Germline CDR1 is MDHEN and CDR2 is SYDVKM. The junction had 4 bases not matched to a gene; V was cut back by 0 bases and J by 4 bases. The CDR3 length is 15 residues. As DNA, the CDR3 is TGTGCCAGCAGTTTATGGCAGGGGGCGTCCACTGAAGCTTTCTTT. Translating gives CASSLWQGASTEAFF.

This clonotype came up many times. The CDR3 here is CASSVGWADNEQFF. The CDR3 DNA follows: TGTGCCAGCAGCGTAGGGTGGGCAGACAATGAGCAGTTCTTC. This rearrangement joins TRBV9 to TRBJ2-1; D is ambiguous. Between the trimmed V and J ends, which lost 0 bases and 5 bases, there was a span of 9 bases. This CDR3 spans 14 amino acids. Per the germline V gene, CDR1 is SGDLS and CDR2 is YYNGEE.

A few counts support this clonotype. As DNA, the CDR3 is TGTGCCAGCAGCCCCTATACAGGGCACCCTGAAGCTTTCTTT. It specifies CASSPYTGHPEAFF. The rearrangement links TRBV5-4 to TRBJ1-1; D perhaps matches TRBD1 (6 bases). Germline loops: CDR1 SGHNT, CDR2 YYREEE (reference sequence). The germline V and J ends were trimmed by 4 bases and 6 bases, with 16 bases remaining between them. The CDR3 loop spans 14 amino acids.